The subject of this entry is one TCR beta chain. The antigen remains unidentified. CDR1 is WSHSY and CDR2 is SAAADI in the germline V gene. This CDR3 has 13 residues. V was cut by 8 bases and J by 1 base, with 11 bases left in between. Individual cDNA molecules received unique molecular identifiers. TCRdb used MiXCR to reprocess the 5' RACE reads, holding one entry per CDR3 protein. The data hold 42,000 or so distinct CDR3 sequences, with under 14% observed a single time. This record comes from a study of early T cells in non-severe SARS-CoV-2 infection. The study's findings and limits: The matching step, a VDJdb search, favored anti-spike CD8 responses and missed private and CD4 specificities.

The specimen sequenced was whole blood. The sequence was collected from an adult who was a healthcare worker with PCR-confirmed SARS-CoV-2 infection or an uninfected control (not recorded which). The V gene is TRBV10-2, the J gene TRBJ1-1; D is perhaps TRBD1 (5 bases). For the CDR3, the DNA is TGCGCCAGCCAAGAGGGGAGGAACACTGAAGCTTTCTTT. It yields the protein CASQEGRNTEAFF.